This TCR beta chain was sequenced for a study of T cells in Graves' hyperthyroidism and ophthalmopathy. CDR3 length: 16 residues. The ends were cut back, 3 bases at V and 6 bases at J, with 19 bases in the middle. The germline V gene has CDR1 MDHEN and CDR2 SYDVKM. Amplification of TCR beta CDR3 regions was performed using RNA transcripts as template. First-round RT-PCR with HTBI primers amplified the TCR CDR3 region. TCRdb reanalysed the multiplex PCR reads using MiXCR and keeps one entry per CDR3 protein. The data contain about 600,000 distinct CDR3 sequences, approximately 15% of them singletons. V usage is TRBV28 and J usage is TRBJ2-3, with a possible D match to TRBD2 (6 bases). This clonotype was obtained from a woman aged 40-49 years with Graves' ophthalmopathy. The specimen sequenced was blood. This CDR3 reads CASSFQAGGLGDTQYF. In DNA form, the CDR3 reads TGTGCCAGCAGTTTCCAAGCGGGCGGGCTTGGTGATACGCAGTATTTT.